Shown below are 17 T cell receptor beta chains from a single sample sequenced in a study of blood T cell repertoires in COVID-19. Profiling relied on immunoSEQ multiplex PCR, and the TCRdb table lists in-frame clones only, not all of them. The data hold roughly 310,000 clones, with 90% observed a single time. Sample: peripheral blood. The receptors shown here come from a woman aged 25 to 39 with COVID-19, enrolled during active disease.

Here the CDR3 reads CASSSGYETEQYF. CDR3 sequence (DNA): TGCGCCAGCAGCTCGGGGTACGAGACCGAGCAGTACTTC. The chain uses TRBV5-1 and TRBJ2-7; a possible D gene is TRBD2 (5 bases). With 3 bases removed from V and 6 bases from J, the gap between germline ends came to 13 bases. CDR1 and CDR2 (germline): SGHRS, YFSETQ. CDR3 size: 13 residues. Using reference TRBV5-1 and TRBJ2-7 for the parts outside the CDR3, the full variable domain is KAGVTQTPRYLIKTRGQQVTLSCSPISGHRSVSWYQQTPGQGLQFLFEYFSETQRNKGNFPGRFSGRQFSNSRSEMNVSTLELGDSALYLCASSSGYETEQYFGPGTRLTVT.

This chain connects TRBV19 to TRBJ2-2; TRBD2 agrees at 9 bases. Germline V lookup: CDR1 LNHDA, CDR2 SQIVND (reference sequence). CDR3 size: 16 residues. V lost 4 bases to trimming and J lost 0 bases; unmatched junction nucleotides: 3. The CDR3 here is CASSTLAGANTGELFF. The CDR3 DNA follows: TGTGCCAGTAGTACCTTAGCGGGAGCGAACACCGGGGAGCTGTTTTTT.

This sequence joins TRBV5-5 and TRBJ1-4; weak D call: TRBD1 (5 bases). The CDR3 runs 14 residues. Germline CDR1 reads SGHKS; CDR2 reads YYEKEE (reference sequence). V was trimmed by 6 bases and J by 5 bases, leaving 14 bases between them. CDR3 loop: CASTQGATNEKLFF. CDR3 DNA: TGTGCCAGCACCCAAGGGGCCACAAATGAAAAACTGTTTTTT.

The chain is built from TRBV3-1 (or the pseudogene TRBV3-2) and TRBJ2-7; D call uncertain. Trimming took off 2 bases at V and 1 base at J, with 6 bases between the two ends. CDR1 and CDR2 (germline): LGHDT, YNNKEL (reference sequence). The CDR3 length is 13 residues. The CDR3 reads CASSQSVSYEQYF. The CDR3 DNA is TGTGCCAGCAGCCAAAGCGTATCCTACGAGCAGTACTTC.

This chain uses TRBV30 with TRBJ1-1; D gene unclear. This CDR3 contains 15 residues. Germline V gene lookup returns CDR1 GTSNPN and CDR2 SVGIG (reference sequence). The V and J ends lost 0 bases and 2 bases respectively, with 13 bases between them. CDR3 amino acids: CAWSVGEAFNTEAFF. CDR3 nucleotides: TGTGCCTGGAGTGTCGGGGAGGCCTTTAACACTGAAGCTTTCTTT.

In this sample, this clone turned up a few times. This chain uses TRBV4-1 with TRBJ2-5; TRBD2 matches 10 bases. The CDR3 is 16 amino acids. The germline CDR1 and CDR2 sequences are MGHRA and YSYEKL. V trimming: 3 bases; J trimming: 5 bases; junction bases outside the gene matches: 9. CDR3 DNA: TGCGCCAGCAGCCAGGGCCCGCTAGCGGGAGTTGAGACCCAGTACTTC. Translating it yields CASSQGPLAGVETQYF.

The chain employs TRBV28 and TRBJ2-7, with D maybe TRBD2 (6 bases). CDR1 and CDR2 from the germline V gene are MDHEN and SYDVKM. The CDR3 totals 14 residues. V shed 10 bases and J shed 3 bases, with 19 bases lying between them. CDR3 in DNA: TGTGCCACCGTAGCCCCCGGGACTCACTACGAGCAGTACTTC. Its translation: CATVAPGTHYEQYF. The whole variable domain, remainder taken from reference TRBV28 and TRBJ2-7, is DVKVTQSSRYLVKRTGEKVFLECVQDMDHENMFWYRQDPGLGLRLIYFSYDVKMKEKGDIPEGYSVSREKKERFSLILESASTNQTSMYLCATVAPGTHYEQYFGPGTRLTVT.

The gene calls are TRBV3-1 (or the pseudogene TRBV3-2) and TRBJ1-1, with 7 bases matching TRBD1. Unmatched junction bases numbered 7, after V lost 1 base and J lost 11 bases. Germline V gene sequence: CDR1 LGHDT, CDR2 YNNKEL (reference sequence). This CDR3 has 13 amino acids. In DNA, the CDR3 is TGTGCCAGCAGCCAAGGAGACAGGGTTGAGGCTTTCTTT. Translated, it gives CASSQGDRVEAFF.

This clone was seen a single time. The chain has TRBV2 and TRBJ2-7, with 9 bases that match TRBD2. This CDR3 is 14 amino acids long. CDR1 is SNHLY and CDR2 is FYNNEI in the germline V gene. J lost 6 bases, V lost 3 bases, and 6 bases had no gene match. The CDR3 here is CASSETSGQAEQYF. The CDR3, as DNA: TGTGCCAGCAGTGAGACTAGCGGCCAGGCCGAGCAGTACTTC.

V is TRBV19 and J is TRBJ2-7, with TRBD2 identical over 9 bases. Per germline, CDR1 LNHDA and CDR2 SQIVND (reference sequence). The CDR3 is 15 amino acids. V shed 1 base, J shed 2 bases, and the junction held 3 bases outside the gene matches. The CDR3 protein is CASSIVAGVAYEQYF. CDR3 DNA sequence: TGTGCCAGTAGTATAGTAGCGGGAGTCGCCTACGAGCAGTACTTC.

This clone was recorded once. The V and J genes are TRBV19 and TRBJ1-1; D might be TRBD1 (5 bases). V dropped 0 bases and J dropped 0 bases, with 11 bases sitting between them. The CDR3 extends over 16 amino acids. Germline V gives CDR1 LNHDA, CDR2 SQIVND (reference sequence). CDR3 DNA: TGTGCCAGTAGTATAGATGTGTACAGGTTGAACACTGAAGCTTTCTTT. Amino acid sequence: CASSIDVYRLNTEAFF. Based on the CDR3 plus reference TRBV19 and TRBJ1-1, the full variable domain is DGGITQSPKYLFRKEGQNVTLSCEQNLNHDAMYWYRQDPGQGLRLIYYSQIVNDFQKGDIAEGYSVSREKKESFPLTVTSAQKNPTAFYLCASSIDVYRLNTEAFFGQGTRLTVV.

This chain links TRBV10-3 with TRBJ1-1; 7 bases match TRBD1. The CDR3 totals 15 residues. With 8 bases clipped from V and 2 bases from J, the junction kept 11 bases outside the gene matches. Germline assignment: CDR1 ENHRY and CDR2 SYGVKD. CDR3 in DNA: TGTGCCATCCGAAGCTATACAGGGGTTAACACTGAAGCTTTCTTT. Protein sequence: CAIRSYTGVNTEAFF.

This clone is a singleton in its sample. This chain joins TRBV7-9 and TRBJ1-5, with a possible D match to TRBD1 (6 bases). Trimming pared 2 bases from V and 4 bases from J, leaving 24 bases between. Germline CDR1 is SEHNR and CDR2 is FQNEAQ (reference sequence). This CDR3 region has 19 residues. The CDR3 is CASSLTGPGTPSLNQPQHF. The CDR3 DNA sequence: TGTGCCAGCAGCTTAACAGGGCCCGGGACCCCGTCCCTAAATCAGCCCCAGCATTTT.

The chain has TRBV18 and TRBJ1-5, with unresolved D. Trimming pared 6 bases from V and 2 bases from J, leaving 14 bases between. CDR1 is KGHSH and CDR2 is LQKENI in the germline V gene. The CDR3 has 15 residues. This CDR3 is CASSPGVTGNQPQHF. The CDR3 DNA reads as TGTGCCAGCTCTCCCGGGGTTACGGGCAATCAGCCCCAGCATTTT.

The chain has TRBV4-1 and TRBJ2-5, with TRBD1 matching 9 bases. In germline, CDR1 is MGHRA, CDR2 YSYEKL. V was clipped by 5 bases and J by 4 bases; unmatched bases: 14. The CDR3 has 17 residues. DNA of the CDR3: TGCGCCAGCAGCGCGGGACAGGGAGGGAAGGAAACAGAGACCCAGTACTTC. Translated: CASSAGQGGKETETQYF.

The gene calls are TRBV10-3 and TRBJ1-2; D is ambiguous. CDR1 is ENHRY, CDR2 SYGVKD, per germline. V lost 2 bases, J lost 2 bases, and 15 bases lay in between. CDR3 length: 16 amino acids. CDR3 in amino acids: CAISEIETRMNYGYTF. The DNA for the CDR3 is TGTGCCATCAGTGAGATTGAGACCAGGATGAACTATGGCTACACCTTC.

The chain links TRBV5-1 to TRBJ2-2; the match to TRBD1 covers 9 bases. J lost 1 base, V lost 2 bases, and 3 bases had no gene match. Germline CDR1 and CDR2: SGHRS and YFSETQ. This CDR3 is built from 16 residues. CDR3 in amino acids: CASSLGDRENTGELFF. CDR3 in DNA: TGCGCCAGCAGCTTAGGGGACAGGGAGAACACCGGGGAGCTGTTTTTT.